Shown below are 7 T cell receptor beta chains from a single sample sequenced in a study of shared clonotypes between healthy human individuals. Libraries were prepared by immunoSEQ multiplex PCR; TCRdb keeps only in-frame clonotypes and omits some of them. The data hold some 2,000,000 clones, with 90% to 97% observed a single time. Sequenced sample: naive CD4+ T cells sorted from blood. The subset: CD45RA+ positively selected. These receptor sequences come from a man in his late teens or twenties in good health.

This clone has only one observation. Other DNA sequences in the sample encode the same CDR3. The CDR3 DNA reads TGTGCCAGCAGCACCACTGGGGGCTATGGCTACACCTTC. Amino acids: CASSTTGGYGYTF. This chain connects TRBV2 to TRBJ1-2; possible D gene TRBD1, 5 bases. The CDR3 spans 13 residues. V was pared by 6 bases and J by 4 bases, with 12 bases between. Germline V gene data show CDR1 as SNHLY and CDR2 as FYNNEI.

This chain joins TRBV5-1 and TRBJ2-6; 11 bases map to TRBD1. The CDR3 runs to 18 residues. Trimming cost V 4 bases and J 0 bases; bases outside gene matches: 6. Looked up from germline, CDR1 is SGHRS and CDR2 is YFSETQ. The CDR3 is CASSTRTGGVSGANVLTF. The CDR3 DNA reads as TGCGCCAGCAGCACACGGACAGGGGGCGTCTCTGGGGCCAACGTCCTGACTTTC.

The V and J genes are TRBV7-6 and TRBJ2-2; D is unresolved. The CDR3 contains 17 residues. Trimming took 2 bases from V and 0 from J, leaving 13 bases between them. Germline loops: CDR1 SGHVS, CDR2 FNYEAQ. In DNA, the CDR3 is TGTGCCAGCAGCTTACGGGTGGCGGCCCCGAACACCGGGGAGCTGTTTTTT. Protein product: CASSLRVAAPNTGELFF.

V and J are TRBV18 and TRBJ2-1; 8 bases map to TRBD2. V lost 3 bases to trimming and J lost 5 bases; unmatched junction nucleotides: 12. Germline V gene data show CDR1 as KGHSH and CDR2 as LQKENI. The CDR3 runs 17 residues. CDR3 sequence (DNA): TGTGCCAGCTCACCTTTAATCTTGACGGGAGGGCACAATGAGCAGTTCTTC. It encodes CASSPLILTGGHNEQFF.

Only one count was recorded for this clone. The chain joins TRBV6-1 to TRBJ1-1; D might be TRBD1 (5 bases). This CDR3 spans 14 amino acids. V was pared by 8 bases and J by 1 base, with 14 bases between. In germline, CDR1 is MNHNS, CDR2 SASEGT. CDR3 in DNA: TGTGCCAGCGTTCGGTCGACAGCGAACACTGAAGCTTTCTTT. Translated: CASVRSTANTEAFF.

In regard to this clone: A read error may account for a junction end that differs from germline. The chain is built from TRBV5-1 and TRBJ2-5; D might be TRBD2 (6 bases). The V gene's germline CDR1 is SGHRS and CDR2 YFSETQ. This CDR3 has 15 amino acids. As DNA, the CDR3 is TGCGCCAGCAGCCCGTCCGGGTACAGGAGTTCGGAGGGAGACTTC. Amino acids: CASSPSGYRSSEGDF.

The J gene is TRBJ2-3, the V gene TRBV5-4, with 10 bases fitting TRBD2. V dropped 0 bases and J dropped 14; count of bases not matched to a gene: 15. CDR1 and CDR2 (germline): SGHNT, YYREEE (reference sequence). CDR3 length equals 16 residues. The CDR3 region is CASSLGTSGGSLSPYF. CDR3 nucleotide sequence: TGTGCCAGCAGCTTGGGGACTAGCGGAGGGTCCCTATCCCCGTATTTT.